Following are 7 T cell receptor beta chains from one sample sequenced in a study of cytomegalovirus exposure and HLA in healthy donors. PCR primers comprised 60 Vbeta and 13 Jbeta primers. Assay: immunoSEQ multiplex PCR; the TCRdb copy retains only in-frame clones and omits some. The top ten clones hold approximately 1% of a sample with about 150,000 clones, more than 70% of them seen once. The sequencing sample was made of PBMCs. The receptors come from a male donor in good health and CMV-seronegative.

This clone was seen only a few times. The chain couples TRBV6-5 to TRBJ2-7; maybe TRBD1 (6 bases). The V end was cut by 7 bases, the J end by 6 bases, with 19 bases between. Germline V gives CDR1 MNHEY, CDR2 SVGAGI. The CDR3 consists of 14 residues. The CDR3 spells CASKKRDTQREQYF. In DNA, the CDR3 is TGTGCCAGCAAGAAACGGGACACTCAGCGCGAGCAGTACTTC.

This rearrangement joins TRBV18 to TRBJ2-2, with a weak D call TRBD1 (6 bases). Per the germline V gene, CDR1 is KGHSH and CDR2 is LQKENI. This CDR3 comprises 17 residues. Trimming took 3 bases from V and 1 from J, leaving 15 bases between them. CDR3 bases: TGTGCCAGCTCACCCCCTCGGACGGGACAGAACACCGGGGAGCTGTTTTTT. It is translated as CASSPPRTGQNTGELFF.

The chain joins TRBV7-6 to TRBJ1-4; weak D call: TRBD1 (5 bases). The CDR3 extends over 15 amino acids. Looked up from germline, CDR1 is SGHVS and CDR2 is FNYEAQ. The V gene lost 5 bases and the J gene lost 5 bases, with 15 bases spanning the gap. In DNA form, the CDR3 reads TGTGCCAGCAGCCGGGGGACTGCCGTCAATGAAAAACTGTTTTTT. This codes for CASSRGTAVNEKLFF.

The chain links TRBV6-8 to TRBJ2-2; 7 bases are a match to TRBD2. The CDR3 has 15 amino acids. J lost 5 bases, V lost 7 bases, and 10 bases had no gene match. In germline, CDR1 is MNHGY, CDR2 SAAAGT. The CDR3 sequence is CASNGGTYWTGELFF. The CDR3 region has the DNA TGTGCCAGCAACGGGGGGACCTATTGGACCGGGGAGCTGTTTTTT.

The genes are TRBV11-2 and TRBJ2-1; 7 nucleotides line up with TRBD2. The CDR3 is 15 amino acids. CDR1 is SGHAT, CDR2 FQNNGV, per germline. Germline trimming cut 6 bases from V and 2 bases from J; bases unmatched to any gene: 7. The CDR3 here is CASRRTRSPYNEQFF. The CDR3 nucleotides are TGTGCCAGCAGGCGGACTAGATCTCCCTACAATGAGCAGTTCTTC.

V gene TRBV30 combines with J gene TRBJ1-2, with 9 bases fitting TRBD1. From germline, CDR1 is GTSNPN and CDR2 SVGIG (reference sequence). This CDR3 region has 14 residues. J lost 7 bases, V lost 3 bases, and 9 bases had no gene match. CDR3 residues: CAWSVLQGAGGYTF. CDR3 DNA: TGTGCCTGGAGCGTACTACAGGGGGCGGGTGGCTACACCTTC.

The rearrangement joins TRBV7-9 to TRBJ2-3; 8 nucleotides align to TRBD1. The CDR3 is made up of 14 amino acids. Trimming cost V 6 bases and J 4 bases; bases outside gene matches: 6. Germline V CDR1 and CDR2: SEHNR, FQNEAQ (reference sequence). CDR3 region: CASRHQGAADTQYF. The CDR3 DNA is TGTGCCAGCAGACACCAGGGGGCTGCAGATACGCAGTATTTT.